The source of this T cell receptor beta chain is a study of T cell repertoires in cytomegalovirus infection (dated by TCRdb to about 2019). Broadly, across the study: Alongside well-studied HLA-B-restricted epitopes, the peptide stimulations were aimed at recently identified HLA-C-restricted CMV epitopes, whose presentation resists viral immunomodulation. The HLA type of each donor mattered for the analysis, because public TCR beta signatures pointed to carriage of CMV infection along with the matching HLA type.

About this clonotype itself: It lacks a known antigen. It has no much larger one-base neighbor in the sample; base qualities were not kept.

Inclusive of the bounding cysteine and phenylalanine, the CDR3 is 13 residues long. Only CDR3 DNA is held: 39 bases, read in frame from base 1. Sequences SGHAT (CDR1) and FQNNGV (CDR2) are obtained from the germline V gene. Trimming takes 5 bases from V and 4 bases from J, and the germline ends sit 11 bases apart. The treatment or condition label on this specimen signifies: in vitro stimulation with specific CMV peptide epitopes to enrich CMV-specific T cells. The research as a whole found: The ex vivo response was dominated by HLA-C-restricted CMV-specific TCR beta clonotypes, which also provided the single most frequent clonotype in two of eight donors. In both this cohort and an independent roughly 350-donor cohort, the cumulative frequency of public TCR beta family members distinguished carriers of CMV infection plus the relevant HLA type.

The sequencing machine was an Illumina HiSeq 1500. In TCRdb, the public reads were trimmed at Q25 with fastp and aligned with MiXCR, with productive beta chains retained. Every entry covers one CDR3 protein and lists the most common genes and DNA from its rows. The sample table holds roughly 920,000 distinct CDR3 sequences, of which 30% to 40% were seen once. The ten top clones hold around 15% of the sample. The sequenced sample was cultured CD8+ T cells from PBMCs, obtained from culture after CMV antigen stimulation. The sequence links TRBV11-2 to TRBJ2-5, with the identity of the D gene unclear. The source of this sequence is a human donor in good health (CMV status not recorded). Some clones in this sample may be carry-over from other donors' samples. Read as DNA, the sequence is TGTGCCAGCAGCCCTAATAGTCCAGAGACCCAGTACTTC. The translation is CASSPNSPETQYF.